Below, 27 T cell receptor beta chains from the same sample are listed, as sequenced in a study of blood T cell repertoires in COVID-19. Profiled with immunoSEQ multiplex PCR; TCRdb holds only in-frame clones, not every one. The sample lists 200,000 to 300,000 clones, 70% to 85% seen once, with approximately 2.3% in the top ten. Input material: peripheral blood. The receptors were gathered from a man aged 35-49 years who had recovered from COVID-19.

This chain uses TRBV4-1 with TRBJ2-7; tentatively, D is TRBD2 (7 bases). The germline CDR1 and CDR2 sequences are MGHRA and YSYEKL. Trimming took 1 base from V and 5 from J, leaving 18 bases between them. The CDR3 has 16 residues. DNA of the CDR3: TGCGCCAGCAGCCAAGGTGGGGGCGGGAGACGGGACGAGCAGTACTTC. Translated: CASSQGGGGRRDEQYF.

CDR3 residues: CASSENRGMNTEAFF. CDR3 nucleotide sequence: TGCGCCAGCAGCGAGAACCGAGGAATGAACACTGAAGCTTTCTTT. The J gene is TRBJ1-1, the V gene TRBV4-1; no clear D gene. The CDR3 runs to 15 residues. Looked up from germline, CDR1 is MGHRA and CDR2 is YSYEKL. Trimming took off 5 bases at V and 0 bases at J, with 13 bases between the two ends.

The chain carries TRBV27 and TRBJ2-7; maybe TRBD1 (5 bases). The CDR3 totals 13 residues. V was cut by 2 bases and J by 6 bases, with 11 bases left in between. Germline CDR1 reads MNHEY; CDR2 reads SMNVEV (reference sequence). The CDR3 DNA sequence: TGTGCCAGCAGTTTAGCAGGGTCGGTCGAGCAGTACTTC. Protein: CASSLAGSVEQYF.

CDR3 loop: CASSLTHRAEAFF. DNA for the CDR3: TGTGCCAGCAGCTTAACCCACCGGGCTGAAGCTTTCTTT. The gene calls are TRBV7-6 and TRBJ1-1; D unresolved. V lost 2 bases and J lost 6, with 10 bases in between. Germline CDR1 reads SGHVS; CDR2 reads FNYEAQ. The CDR3 covers 13 residues.

The genes are TRBV27 and TRBJ1-1; D is unclear. The CDR3 runs 14 residues. The ends were cut back, 7 bases at V and 0 bases at J, with 12 bases in the middle. The V gene's germline CDR1 is MNHEY and CDR2 SMNVEV (reference sequence). The DNA of the CDR3 is TGTGCCAGCACTGCGGATGGAATGAACACTGAAGCTTTCTTT. Residues: CASTADGMNTEAFF.

This chain links TRBV27 with TRBJ2-7; a weak D match, TRBD2 (6 bases). V shed 0 bases and J shed 2 bases, with 14 bases lying between them. The V gene's germline CDR1 is MNHEY and CDR2 SMNVEV (reference sequence). The CDR3 runs 16 residues. CDR3 region: CASSLSIGDSTYEQYF. The CDR3 nucleotides read TGTGCCAGCAGTTTATCGATCGGGGACTCTACCTACGAGCAGTACTTC.

This chain links TRBV2 with TRBJ1-1; D is unresolved. This CDR3 spans 13 amino acids. Per the germline V gene, CDR1 is SNHLY and CDR2 is FYNNEI. The ends were cut back, 10 bases at V and 6 bases at J, with 18 bases in the middle. The CDR3 DNA reads TGTGCCACCCGGGAGGAACGCTCGGCTGAAGCTTTCTTT. Translated: CATREERSAEAFF.

This clone was seen a few times. The chain links TRBV6-2 or TRBV6-3 to TRBJ2-7; TRBD2 aligns across 12 bases. CDR1 and CDR2 (germline): MNHEY, SVGEGT. This CDR3 region has 15 residues. J gave up 3 bases and V 2 bases, and 2 bases lay outside the gene matches. The CDR3 here is CASSYRTSGNYEQYF. In nucleotides, the CDR3 is TGTGCCAGCAGTTACCGGACTAGCGGGAACTACGAGCAGTACTTC.

The chain employs TRBV30 and TRBJ2-5; unclear D gene. The V gene lost 0 bases and the J gene lost 5 bases, with 13 bases spanning the gap. Germline loops: CDR1 GTSNPN, CDR2 SVGIG (reference sequence). This CDR3 is 14 amino acids long. CDR3 in amino acids: CAWSVPGLQETQYF. The CDR3 DNA sequence: TGTGCCTGGAGTGTACCGGGTCTTCAGGAGACCCAGTACTTC.

The V call is TRBV10-2, the J call TRBJ2-7, with 11 bases that match TRBD2. CDR1 is WSHSY and CDR2 is SAAADI in the germline V gene. Trimming cost V 6 bases and J 1 base; bases outside gene matches: 5. CDR3 size: 15 residues. CDR3: CASSERLAGSYEQYF. Here the CDR3 DNA reads TGCGCCAGCAGCGAACGACTAGCGGGGTCCTACGAGCAGTACTTC.

The chain links TRBV5-1 to TRBJ2-5; D is unclear. Trimming removed 0 bases from V and 1 base from J, with 4 bases in between. CDR3 length: 13 residues. Germline CDR1 SGHRS, CDR2 YFSETQ. Written as DNA, the CDR3 is TGCGCCAGCAGCTTGGGGCTCCAAGAGACCCAGTACTTC. This sequence encodes CASSLGLQETQYF.

The CDR3 sequence: CASSSTLQGHEQFF. CDR3 coding DNA: TGTGCCAGCAGCTCGACACTTCAGGGGCATGAGCAGTTCTTC. This chain uses TRBV7-2 with TRBJ2-1, with D possibly matching TRBD1 (6 bases). CDR1 SGHTA and CDR2 FQGNSA come from the germline V gene. The CDR3 is 14 residues long. The V gene lost 4 bases and the J gene lost 8 bases, with 15 bases spanning the gap.

This clone occurred once. This chain connects TRBV28 to TRBJ1-6; possible D gene TRBD1, 5 bases. V lost 8 bases, J lost 6 bases, and 8 bases lay in between. Germline V gene data show CDR1 as MDHEN and CDR2 as SYDVKM. The CDR3 contains 12 residues. Here the CDR3 DNA reads TGTGCCAGCCGGGGGGGTAATTCACCCCTCCACTTT. Protein: CASRGGNSPLHF.

The V gene is TRBV7-2, the J gene TRBJ1-2; D gene unclear. Germline values: CDR1 SGHTA, CDR2 FQGNSA. V lost 3 bases, J lost 7 bases, and 15 bases lay in between. The CDR3 length is 14 residues. CDR3 sequence reads: CASSFRLGGFGYTF. The CDR3 coding sequence is TGTGCCAGCAGCTTCCGGCTCGGCGGATTTGGCTACACCTTC.

V and J are TRBV11-2 and TRBJ2-1, with 14 positions matching TRBD2. Per the germline V gene, CDR1 is SGHAT and CDR2 is FQNNGV. V was clipped by 2 bases and J by 12 bases; unmatched bases: 9. The CDR3 totals 16 residues. CDR3 coding DNA: TGTGCCAGCAGCTTAAAACTGGGACTAGCGGGAGAGGTGCAGTTCTTC. Protein: CASSLKLGLAGEVQFF.

The chain is built from TRBV6-5 and TRBJ2-7; TRBD1 might be the D (5 bases). Germline V gives CDR1 MNHEY, CDR2 SVGAGI. Trimming took off 8 bases at V and 6 bases at J, with 11 bases between the two ends. This CDR3 is 11 amino acids long. The CDR3 coding sequence is TGTGCCAGCGTTATTCAGGGCGAGCAGTACTTC. Protein product: CASVIQGEQYF.

The chain carries TRBV10-1 and TRBJ2-3; no reliable D call. The germline CDR1 and CDR2 sequences are WNHNN and SYGVQD (reference sequence). The CDR3 sequence is 14 residues long. V lost 5 bases, J lost 1 base, and 10 bases lay in between. The CDR3 DNA reads TGCGCCAGCAGTCTGGAGTCGGGCACAGATACGCAGTATTTT. It encodes CASSLESGTDTQYF.

This chain uses TRBV19 with TRBJ1-3; no reliable D call. V dropped 8 bases and J dropped 6 bases, with 20 bases sitting between them. This CDR3 comprises 15 residues. The germline gives CDR1 LNHDA, CDR2 SQIVND (reference sequence). The CDR3 nucleotides are TGTGCCAGTCAAGATTTACGGACTGGGGAAAACACCATATATTTT. This gives the protein CASQDLRTGENTIYF.

The CDR3 is CATSEDPRRGGSDTQYF. The CDR3 bases are TGTGCCACCAGTGAAGACCCGCGGAGAGGGGGTTCAGATACGCAGTATTTT. V usage is TRBV24-1 and J usage is TRBJ2-3, with D perhaps matching TRBD1 (6 bases). V dropped 4 bases and J dropped 4 bases, with 20 bases sitting between them. Germline assignment: CDR1 KGHDR and CDR2 SFDVKD. This CDR3 comprises 17 residues.

This chain joins TRBV19 and TRBJ2-5, with D perhaps matching TRBD2 (5 bases). The V end was cut by 4 bases, the J end by 3 bases, with 9 bases between. Germline values: CDR1 LNHDA, CDR2 SQIVND (reference sequence). This CDR3 contains 13 residues. The CDR3 here is CASSKDGEETQYF. The DNA of the CDR3 is TGTGCCAGTAGTAAGGACGGGGAAGAGACCCAGTACTTC. The full variable domain, rest sourced from reference TRBV19 and TRBJ2-5, is DGGITQSPKYLFRKEGQNVTLSCEQNLNHDAMYWYRQDPGQGLRLIYYSQIVNDFQKGDIAEGYSVSREKKESFPLTVTSAQKNPTAFYLCASSKDGEETQYFGPGTRLLVL.

V is TRBV5-1 and J is TRBJ2-7; D possibly corresponds to TRBD1 (6 bases). Germline V lookup: CDR1 SGHRS, CDR2 YFSETQ. The CDR3 is made up of 13 amino acids. V was shortened by 6 bases and J by 2 bases, with 12 bases between the two germline ends. The CDR3 DNA reads as TGCGCCAGCACCGATGGACAGCCCTACGAGCAGTACTTC. It translates to CASTDGQPYEQYF.

V and J are TRBV6-2 or TRBV6-3 and TRBJ1-3; D remains ambiguous. This CDR3 contains 11 residues. Trimming took 2 bases from V and 8 from J, leaving 4 bases between them. CDR1 is MNHEY, CDR2 SVGEGT, per germline. The CDR3: CASSYQDTIYF. CDR3 bases: TGTGCCAGCAGTTACCAGGACACCATATATTTT.

In its sample, this clone was seen once. This chain uses TRBV5-6 with TRBJ2-6; tentatively, D is TRBD1 (6 bases). CDR3 length: 14 residues. Trimming cost V 6 bases and J 3 bases, with 10 bases left between them. Germline V gene sequence: CDR1 SGHDT, CDR2 YYEEEE. The CDR3 sequence is CASIRGFGANVLTF. For the CDR3, the DNA is TGTGCCAGCATCAGGGGATTTGGGGCCAACGTCCTGACTTTC.

The V gene is TRBV7-9, the J gene TRBJ1-2, with TRBD1 as a possible D gene (5 bases). Per the germline V gene, CDR1 is SEHNR and CDR2 is FQNEAQ (reference sequence). The CDR3 has 16 amino acids. V lost 1 base to trimming and J lost 2 bases, with 14 bases between them. CDR3 DNA sequence: TGTGCCAGCAGCTTAGGGGCCGGGGGGAAGAACTATGGCTACACCTTC. It encodes CASSLGAGGKNYGYTF.

The chain uses TRBV7-6 and TRBJ2-2; the match to TRBD1 covers 7 bases. The V and J ends lost 0 bases and 3 bases, in that order; junction bases with no gene match: 4. The V gene's germline CDR1 is SGHVS and CDR2 FNYEAQ. CDR3 length: 16 residues. CDR3 DNA sequence: TGTGCCAGCAGCTTAGCGCGACAGGGTTACACCGGGGAGCTGTTTTTT. It specifies CASSLARQGYTGELFF. Full variable domain (outside the CDR3, taken from reference TRBV7-6 and TRBJ2-2): GAGVSQSPRYKVTKRGQDVALRCDPISGHVSLYWYRQALGQGPEFLTYFNYEAQQDKSGLPNDRFSAERPEGSISTLTIQRTEQRDSAMYRCASSLARQGYTGELFFGEGSRLTVL.

In this sample, this clone turned up a few times. V and J are TRBV30 and TRBJ1-2, with TRBD1 matching 7 bases. Unmatched junction bases numbered 7, after V lost 2 bases and J lost 1 base. Germline assignment: CDR1 GTSNPN and CDR2 SVGIG (reference sequence). There are 15 residues in the CDR3. The CDR3 is CAWSLLGGGNYGYTF. The CDR3 coding sequence is TGTGCCTGGAGTCTACTAGGGGGCGGTAACTATGGCTACACCTTC.

The chain joins TRBV6-6 to TRBJ1-1, with 10 positions matching TRBD1. The V and J ends lost 5 bases and 1 base, in that order; junction bases with no gene match: 4. Germline CDR1 is MNHNY and CDR2 is SVGAGI (reference sequence). This CDR3 region has 15 residues. The CDR3, as DNA: TGTGCCAGCAGTCCGACAGGGGGCAAGAACACTGAAGCTTTCTTT. Protein sequence: CASSPTGGKNTEAFF.